Following are 13 T cell receptor beta chains from one sample sequenced in a study of blood T cell repertoires in COVID-19. The table came from immunoSEQ multiplex PCR; TCRdb's copy has only in-frame clones and leaves some out. The sample includes about 120,000 clones, 85% to 90% of them seen just once. The source material was peripheral blood. The receptors originated from a woman in her 70s with acute or convalescent COVID-19.

The chain combines TRBV7-9 with TRBJ2-5, with 9 bases lining up with TRBD2. This CDR3 spans 19 amino acids. V gave up 6 bases and J gave up 4 bases; unmatched junction bases: 21. The germline V gene encodes CDR1 SEHNR and CDR2 FQNEAQ (reference sequence). The CDR3, as DNA: TGTGCCAGCAGTCAACATAGACAAGCGGGGGGACCGTGGGTAGAGACCCAGTACTTC. Translation gives CASSQHRQAGGPWVETQYF.

V gene TRBV9 combines with J gene TRBJ2-7, with 8 bases fitting TRBD1. The CDR3 totals 15 residues. V trimming: 6 bases; J trimming: 2 bases; junction bases outside the gene matches: 10. The V gene's germline CDR1 is SGDLS and CDR2 YYNGEE. The CDR3 DNA follows: TGTGCCAGCACCGACACGACAGGGGCCCCCTACGAGCAGTACTTC. Amino acids: CASTDTTGAPYEQYF.

This CDR3 is CAWTGVGQETQYF. CDR3 DNA: TGTGCCTGGACAGGGGTCGGGCAAGAGACCCAGTACTTC. The rearrangement joins TRBV30 to TRBJ2-5, with a possible D match to TRBD1 (6 bases). CDR1 and CDR2 from the germline V gene are GTSNPN and SVGIG (reference sequence). CDR3 size: 13 residues. Trimming took off 4 bases at V and 2 bases at J, with 11 bases between the two ends.

The V call is TRBV7-9, the J call TRBJ1-5; D not resolved. V shed 3 bases and J shed 2 bases, with 5 bases lying between them. This CDR3 is built from 13 residues. Germline-derived CDR1 and CDR2 are SEHNR and FQNEAQ (reference sequence). Here the CDR3 reads CASSFNGNQPQHF. The CDR3, as DNA: TGTGCCAGCAGCTTCAATGGCAATCAGCCCCAGCATTTT.

CDR3 DNA: TGTGCCAGCAGTCTCACAGGGGTTTGGACTGAAGCTTTCTTT. Translation: CASSLTGVWTEAFF. This chain connects TRBV28 to TRBJ1-1, with 7 bases that match TRBD1. The germline CDR1 and CDR2 sequences are MDHEN and SYDVKM. J gave up 5 bases and V 5 bases, and 8 bases lay outside the gene matches. This CDR3 is built from 14 residues.

The V gene is TRBV11-2, the J gene TRBJ2-2; TRBD1 matches at 8 bases. The CDR3 has 16 amino acids. The ends lost 5 bases at V and 1 base at J; junction bases unmatched: 6. The germline V gene encodes CDR1 SGHAT and CDR2 FQNNGV. The DNA for the CDR3 is TGTGCCAGCAGCCCGGGACAGGCTAGGAACACCGGGGAGCTGTTTTTT. Translated, it gives CASSPGQARNTGELFF.

The chain uses TRBV10-1 and TRBJ2-1; TRBD2 aligns across 12 bases. Germline CDR1 is WNHNN and CDR2 is SYGVQD (reference sequence). This CDR3 spans 13 amino acids. The junction had 2 bases not matched to a gene; V was cut back by 5 bases and J by 9 bases. CDR3 sequence (DNA): TGCGCCAGCAGTCTAGCGGGGGGGCCTGAGCAGTTCTTC. Residues: CASSLAGGPEQFF.

The chain uses TRBV28 and TRBJ1-6; D unclear. The CDR3 extends over 15 amino acids. V was clipped by 5 bases and J by 0 bases, with 8 bases between them. The germline V gene has CDR1 MDHEN and CDR2 SYDVKM. For the CDR3, the DNA is TGTGCCAGCAGTCCAGTCAGCTCCTATAATTCACCCCTCCACTTT. Translation: CASSPVSSYNSPLHF.

CDR3 in amino acids: CASSGAGGARNQPQHF. The CDR3 nucleotides read TGTGCCAGCAGTGGGGCAGGGGGCGCAAGGAATCAGCCCCAGCATTTT. V is TRBV6-1 and J is TRBJ1-5; 8 bases are a match to TRBD1. The V segment lost 4 bases and the J segment 4 bases; nucleotides outside the gene matches: 9. This CDR3 spans 16 amino acids. CDR1 and CDR2 from the germline V gene are MNHNS and SASEGT.

V usage is TRBV13 and J usage is TRBJ1-2; D not certain. CDR3 size: 13 residues. Trimming shortened V by 6 bases and J by 2 bases, and 10 bases separated the two germline ends. The germline CDR1 and CDR2 sequences are PRHDT and FYEKMQ (reference sequence). The CDR3 reads CASSRQNNYGYTF. In nucleotides, the CDR3 is TGTGCCAGCAGTCGACAAAACAACTATGGCTACACCTTC.

V usage is TRBV9 and J usage is TRBJ2-7; 8 positions agree with TRBD1. The germline CDR1 and CDR2 sequences are SGDLS and YYNGEE. J was trimmed by 5 bases and V by 1 base; bases with no gene match: 8. The CDR3 loop spans 15 amino acids. In DNA, the CDR3 is TGTGCCAGCAGCGTAACACCGACAGGGGTCCACGAGCAGTACTTC. Translating it yields CASSVTPTGVHEQYF.

V is TRBV6-2 or TRBV6-3 and J is TRBJ2-1; the match to TRBD2 covers 12 bases. This CDR3 spans 15 amino acids. V dropped 5 bases and J dropped 5; count of bases not matched to a gene: 4. The germline CDR1 and CDR2 sequences are MNHEY and SVGEGT. CDR3 sequence: CASSLTSGGNNEQFF. In DNA form, the CDR3 reads TGTGCCAGCAGTCTCACTAGCGGGGGGAACAATGAGCAGTTCTTC.

This sequence joins TRBV28 and TRBJ1-2, with 7 bases that match TRBD1. Germline CDR1 reads MDHEN; CDR2 reads SYDVKM. This CDR3 has 15 residues. Trimming removed 7 bases from V and 7 bases from J; junction bases left unmatched: 15. The CDR3 is CASTQLSTGPFGYTF. For the CDR3, the DNA is TGTGCCAGCACTCAACTCTCGACAGGGCCCTTTGGCTACACCTTC.